A selection of T cell receptor beta chains follows, all from one sample in a study of cytomegalovirus exposure and HLA in healthy donors. Generated by immunoSEQ multiplex PCR, the TCRdb table keeps only in-frame clones and is missing some. The sample has roughly 82,000 clones, roughly four fifths seen once. Sequenced sample: PBMCs. Receptor source: a woman in her forties or fifties in good health and CMV-seropositive. CDR3s include the opening cysteine and the closing phenylalanine or tryptophan. D genes are given only for firm matches. For some rows the clone size is stated as once, few or many, or as a class when expanded; others skip it.

TRBD1	TRBJ1-2	few	TRBV28	TGTGCCAGCACCGGGACAGGAGCTAACTATGGCTACACCTTC	CASTGTGANYGYTF
TRBD1	TRBJ1-5	NA	TRBV19	TGTGCCAGTAGTCGACCTGGGACAGGGAATCAGCCCCAGCATTTT	CASSRPGTGNQPQHF
TRBD2	TRBJ2-5	NA	TRBV30	TGTGCCTGGACGGCGGCGGGGGTATCGGAGACCCAGTACTTC	CAWTAAGVSETQYF
NA	TRBJ2-5	NA	TRBV27	TGTGCCAGCAGTACCCCCGACAGTAGCCAGACCCAGTACTTC	CASSTPDSSQTQYF
TRBD2	TRBJ2-3	NA	TRBV30	TGTGCCTGGAGCGCTAGCGGGGCTAGCACAGATACGCAGTATTTT	CAWSASGASTDTQYF
TRBD1	TRBJ1-2	NA	TRBV7-8	TGTGCCAGCAGCTTAGCTACCATGTCCCAGGGGGCGAGGGATGGCTACACCTTC	CASSLATMSQGARDGYTF
NA	TRBJ2-6	NA	TRBV30	TGTGCCTGGAGTGTAAGCGGGTCCGGGGCCAACGTCCTGACTTTC	CAWSVSGSGANVLTF
NA	TRBJ2-5	NA	TRBV7-8	TGTGCCAGCAGCTTGGAACCAGCGAAGTTGCAGACCCAGTACTTC	CASSLEPAKLQTQYF
NA	TRBJ2-1	NA	TRBV30	TGTGCCTGGAGTGTAGGGGTCGGTGAGCAGTTCTTC	CAWSVGVGEQFF
NA	TRBJ1-2	NA	TRBV29-1	TGCAGCGAACAGGTTCTCTATGGCTACTCCTTC	CSEQVLYGYSF
NA	TRBJ1-1	NA	TRBV19	TGTGCCAGTAGTATTGGGGCCAACACTGAAGCTTTCTTT	CASSIGANTEAFF
TRBD1	TRBJ1-2	NA	TRBV7-2	TGTGCCAGCAGTTCGACAGGGACCAACTATGGCTACACCTTC	CASSSTGTNYGYTF
NA	TRBJ2-1	NA	TRBV4-2	TGTGCCAGCAGCCAAGAAACAGGCTACAATGAGCAGTTCTTC	CASSQETGYNEQFF
TRBD2	TRBJ2-3	NA	TRBV19	TGTGCCAGTAGTCTCAGCGGGAGGGGCCCAGATACGCAGTATTTT	CASSLSGRGPDTQYF
TRBD2	TRBJ2-1	NA	TRBV7-8	TGTGCCAGCAGCCAAAGGTGGCGGCGGGGGACTAGCGGCTACAATGAGCAGTTCTTC	CASSQRWRRGTSGYNEQFF
NA	TRBJ2-1	NA	TRBV30	TGTGCCTGGAGTGTACCCCCCCCGCCCACTGACAATGAGCAGTTCTTC	CAWSVPPPPTDNEQFF
NA	TRBJ2-3	NA	TRBV18	TGTGCCAGCGGAAGACAGAACAGTGCTGCAAGGGGCACAGATACGCAGTATTTT	CASGRQNSAARGTDTQYF
TRBD1	TRBJ1-2	NA	TRBV5-4	TGTGCCAGCAGCTTACAGGGGATACTTGGCTACACCTTC	CASSLQGILGYTF
TRBD2	TRBJ2-1	NA	TRBV27	TGTGCCAGCAGTTTAATGGCTAGCGGGAGCGATGAGCAGTTCTTC	CASSLMASGSDEQFF
NA	TRBJ2-7	NA	TRBV15	TGTGCCACCAGCAGAAACAGGGAATTCACCTACGAGCAGTACTTC	CATSRNREFTYEQYF
TRBD1	TRBJ1-5	NA	TRBV29-1	TGCAGCGTTGTTTTCGCGGGACAGACCAATCAGCCCCAGCATTTT	CSVVFAGQTNQPQHF
NA	TRBJ2-7	NA	TRBV27	TGTGCCAGCAGTTTGGTCCCGGACAGAATGTACGAGCAGTACTTC	CASSLVPDRMYEQYF
NA	TRBJ2-1	NA	TRBV5-6	TGTGCCAGCAGCCTAATGCGGGGTGAGCAGTTCTTC	CASSLMRGEQFF
TRBD2	TRBJ2-1	NA	TRBV2	TGTGCCAGCGAGGGACTAGCGGGAGTCGATGAGCAGTTCTTC	CASEGLAGVDEQFF
TRBD2	TRBJ2-7	NA	TRBV18	TGTGCCAGCTCACCAGGGGCTAGCGGGAGGGAGAGCTCCTACGAGCAGTACTTC	CASSPGASGRESSYEQYF
NA	TRBJ2-3	NA	TRBV7-6	TGTGCCAGCAGCTTAGTAGTGGGAGGACACACAGATACGCAGTATTTT	CASSLVVGGHTDTQYF
NA	TRBJ1-1	NA	TRBV29-1	TGCAGCGTTAAGCTTGGGGGGGGTTACACTGAAGCTTTCTTT	CSVKLGGGYTEAFF
TRBD1	TRBJ2-1	NA	TRBV28	TGTGCCAGCAGTAAGGGACAGCTTCTGGTCTACAATGAGCAGTTCTTC	CASSKGQLLVYNEQFF
NA	TRBJ2-2	NA	TRBV5-6	TGTGCCAGCAGCTTGGCACAGGAGGAGCTGTTTTTT	CASSLAQEELFF
NA	TRBJ2-3	few	TRBV9	TGTGCCAGCAGCGTGAGCGGGTCAGAAGCAGATACGCAGTATTTT	CASSVSGSEADTQYF
NA	TRBJ2-5	NA	TRBV6-1	TGTGCCAGCAGTAGAGCAATCAAGGGGGAGACCCAGTACTTC	CASSRAIKGETQYF
NA	TRBJ1-2	NA	TRBV30	TGTGCCTGGAGTGTTTGGCAGGGTGATGGCTACACCTTC	CAWSVWQGDGYTF
TRBD1	TRBJ1-4	NA	TRBV5-1	TGCGCCAGCAGCTCTTCGACAGGGGGCAGTGAAAAACTGTTTTTT	CASSSSTGGSEKLFF
TRBD1	TRBJ2-5	NA	TRBV28	TGTGCCAGCAGTTCCCCTTCAGGGGGTTTAGATGTGGAGACCCAGTACTTC	CASSSPSGGLDVETQYF
TRBD1	TRBJ2-1	NA	TRBV6-6	TGTGCCAGCAGTTACTCTTGGACAGGGCACGACAATGAGCAGTTCTTC	CASSYSWTGHDNEQFF
NA	TRBJ2-2	NA	TRBV9	TGTGCCAGCAGCGTATATCCAGAACCGAACACCGGGGAGCTGTTTTTT	CASSVYPEPNTGELFF